The 27 T cell receptor beta chains below were found in one sample sequenced in a study of blood T cell repertoires in COVID-19. Method: immunoSEQ multiplex PCR; TCRdb's copy keeps in-frame clones and lacks some. The repertoire holds tens of thousands of clones, 88% seen once, with over 4% in the top ten. Material: peripheral blood. The receptors were gathered from a human donor in a cohort sampled during active COVID-19.

This clone was seen just once. The chain combines TRBV18 with TRBJ1-5; a possible D gene is TRBD1 (6 bases). CDR1 is KGHSH, CDR2 LQKENI, per germline. This CDR3 region has 14 residues. V was pared by 5 bases and J by 3 bases, with 11 bases between. DNA of the CDR3: TGTGCCAGCTCATTGAACAGGGCCAATCAGCCCCAGCATTTT. It translates to CASSLNRANQPQHF.

CDR3: CSARAGTSGGSSYEQYF. The CDR3 nucleotides are TGCAGTGCTCGTGCCGGGACTAGCGGGGGAAGCTCCTACGAGCAGTACTTC. The chain has TRBV20-1 and TRBJ2-7, with 14 bases matching TRBD2. Losses at the gene ends were 5 bases for V and 0 bases for J; bases not matched to a gene: 9. From germline, CDR1 is DFQATT and CDR2 SNEGSKA (reference sequence). This CDR3 has 17 amino acids.

The chain links TRBV5-3 to TRBJ1-2, with a possible D match to TRBD1 (5 bases). TRBV5-3 is known as an ORF, though its function is uncertain. V shed 4 bases and J shed 7 bases, with 8 bases lying between them. CDR3 length equals 11 residues. CDR3: CARSPGGGYTF. CDR3 nucleotides: TGTGCCAGAAGCCCGGGGGGTGGCTACACCTTC.

CDR3 loop: CASSEGQGRSQPQHF. The CDR3 nucleotides read TGTGCCAGCAGTGAAGGACAGGGGAGAAGTCAGCCCCAGCATTTT. The genes are TRBV6-1 and TRBJ1-5; 8 bases map to TRBD1. With 1 base clipped from V and 6 bases from J, the junction kept 5 bases outside the gene matches. The CDR3 sequence is 15 residues long. From germline, CDR1 is MNHNS and CDR2 SASEGT.

The chain has TRBV11-2 and TRBJ2-7; 7 nucleotides align to TRBD1. Germline loops: CDR1 SGHAT, CDR2 FQNNGV. The CDR3 covers 17 residues. V was clipped by 5 bases and J by 0 bases; unmatched bases: 13. The CDR3, as DNA: TGTGCCAGCAGCCCCCGACAGGGTCGGGTCAGCTCCTACGAGCAGTACTTC. Translating it yields CASSPRQGRVSSYEQYF.

This clone was seen only a few times. This chain uses TRBV27 with TRBJ2-1; 9 bases line up with TRBD1. Per germline, CDR1 MNHEY and CDR2 SMNVEV (reference sequence). This CDR3 is built from 15 residues. V lost 6 bases, J lost 9 bases, and 12 bases stayed unmatched. CDR3 DNA: TGTGCCAGCAGCGTCCGGGACAGGGTCGTAAGTGAGCAGTTCTTC. Protein sequence: CASSVRDRVVSEQFF.

This chain links TRBV16 with TRBJ1-6; 7 positions agree with TRBD1. The V gene end was trimmed by 2 bases and the J gene end by 9 bases; junction bases not matched to a gene: 4. Germline V lookup: CDR1 KGHSY, CDR2 FQNENV. The CDR3 has 14 residues. DNA for the CDR3: TGTGCCAGCAGCCAAGGGACAGCGAGTTCACCCCTCCACTTT. Translated, it gives CASSQGTASSPLHF.

The chain has TRBV5-4 and TRBJ1-2, with a possible D match to TRBD1 (5 bases). Germline lookup yields CDR1 SGHNT and CDR2 YYREEE (reference sequence). The CDR3 spans 14 residues. Deletions cut 6 bases from V and 3 bases from J, with 15 bases between. The CDR3 coding sequence is TGTGCCAGCACCATGCGGGGGGAGTACTATGGCTACACCTTC. Translation gives CASTMRGEYYGYTF.

The CDR3 DNA follows: TGTGCCAGCAGCTTAGTTGGGGCCAACTATGGCTACACCTTC. Protein sequence: CASSLVGANYGYTF. The chain recombines TRBV7-9 with TRBJ1-2; tentatively, D is TRBD1 (5 bases). V was cut by 1 base and J by 2 bases, with 8 bases left in between. The CDR3 length is 14 residues. CDR1 SEHNR and CDR2 FQNEAQ come from the germline V gene (reference sequence). Drawing the rest from reference TRBV7-9 and TRBJ1-2, the complete variable domain is DTGVSQNPRHKITKRGQNVTFRCDPISEHNRLYWYRQTLGQGPEFLTYFQNEAQLEKSRLLSDRFSAERPKGSFSTLEIQRTEQGDSAMYLCASSLVGANYGYTFGSGTRLTVV.

V usage is TRBV30 and J usage is TRBJ2-7; D unclear. This CDR3 has 13 residues. Germline V gene sequence: CDR1 GTSNPN, CDR2 SVGIG (reference sequence). With 3 bases removed from V and 2 bases from J, the gap between germline ends came to 11 bases. This chain's CDR3 is CAWRIPPTYEQYF. The CDR3 DNA follows: TGTGCCTGGAGAATTCCCCCCACCTACGAGCAGTACTTC.

The chain links TRBV28 to TRBJ2-2, with a tentative D call TRBD2 (6 bases). CDR3 length: 14 amino acids. The V end was cut by 3 bases, the J end by 7 bases, with 12 bases between. Per germline, CDR1 MDHEN and CDR2 SYDVKM. The CDR3 here is CASSLGQEGGELFF. Here the CDR3 DNA reads TGTGCCAGCAGTTTGGGGCAGGAGGGCGGGGAGCTGTTTTTT.

The genes are TRBV15 and TRBJ2-7, with 8 bases lining up with TRBD1. Germline CDR1 is LNHNV and CDR2 is YYDKDF (reference sequence). With 1 base clipped from V and 4 bases from J, the junction kept 6 bases outside the gene matches. The CDR3 runs 15 residues. CDR3 loop: CATSRVAGGVYEQYF. As DNA, the CDR3 is TGTGCCACCAGCAGAGTGGCAGGGGGCGTTTACGAGCAGTACTTC.

J is TRBJ2-2 and V is TRBV24-1, with 9 bases identical to TRBD2. Trimming at V came to 2 bases and at J to 2 bases, leaving 8 bases not matched to a gene. This CDR3 has 18 amino acids. The germline V gene has CDR1 KGHDR and CDR2 SFDVKD. The CDR3 here is CATSDSLSGGLNTGELFF. Written as DNA, the CDR3 is TGTGCCACCAGTGATTCTCTCAGCGGGGGGCTAAACACCGGGGAGCTGTTTTTT.

The chain recombines TRBV11-2 with TRBJ2-1; 10 nucleotides align to TRBD2. There are 14 residues in the CDR3. Trimming removed 7 bases from V and 3 bases from J; junction bases left unmatched: 3. Germline V lookup: CDR1 SGHAT, CDR2 FQNNGV. DNA for the CDR3: TGTGCCAGCACCGGACTAGCGGACTACAATGAGCAGTTCTTC. It encodes CASTGLADYNEQFF.

The V gene is TRBV4-1, the J gene TRBJ2-1, with 9 bases aligning to TRBD1. The trim removed 4 bases at V and 4 bases at J, leaving 8 bases unmatched. The CDR3 extends over 16 amino acids. Germline values: CDR1 MGHRA, CDR2 YSYEKL. The CDR3 reads CASSLTGTGLYNEQFF. The CDR3, as DNA: TGCGCCAGCAGCCTCACCGGGACAGGGCTATACAATGAGCAGTTCTTC.

This chain links TRBV10-1 with TRBJ1-1; 9 bases fit TRBD1. The CDR3 sequence is 14 residues long. Germline V gene sequence: CDR1 WNHNN, CDR2 SYGVQD (reference sequence). Trimming took 6 bases from V and 8 from J; bases not matched to a gene: 10. CDR3 residues: CASRAGTGSEEAFF. The CDR3 DNA reads as TGCGCCAGCAGGGCCGGGACAGGGAGTGAAGAAGCTTTCTTT.

The chain uses TRBV28 and TRBJ2-7; 11 nucleotides agree with TRBD1. V gave up 5 bases and J gave up 1 base; unmatched junction bases: 10. The CDR3 has 17 residues. Germline CDR1 MDHEN, CDR2 SYDVKM. In DNA, the CDR3 is TGTGCCAGCAGTACCCTAATGGGACAGGGGGGTTCCTACGAGCAGTACTTC. This translates into CASSTLMGQGGSYEQYF. Drawing the rest from reference TRBV28 and TRBJ2-7, the complete variable domain is DVKVTQSSRYLVKRTGEKVFLECVQDMDHENMFWYRQDPGLGLRLIYFSYDVKMKEKGDIPEGYSVSREKKERFSLILESASTNQTSMYLCASSTLMGQGGSYEQYFGPGTRLTVT.

The rearrangement uses TRBV24-1 and TRBJ1-2; 11 positions agree with TRBD1. Looked up from germline, CDR1 is KGHDR and CDR2 is SFDVKD. V dropped 3 bases and J dropped 7; count of bases not matched to a gene: 6. This CDR3 has 15 residues. Here the CDR3 reads CATSDIGQGASGYTF. The CDR3 DNA sequence: TGTGCCACCAGTGATATTGGACAGGGGGCCAGTGGCTACACCTTC.

V and J are TRBV29-1 and TRBJ2-3, with a tentative D call TRBD2 (5 bases). Per germline, CDR1 SQVTM and CDR2 ANQGSEA. V lost 3 bases and J 3 bases, leaving 7 bases between the germline ends. The CDR3 is made up of 12 amino acids. For the CDR3, the DNA is TGCAGCGTTGACCCGGGGACAGATACGCAGTATTTT. Amino acid sequence: CSVDPGTDTQYF.

This chain links TRBV19 with TRBJ2-3, with D maybe TRBD2 (6 bases). V was shortened by 3 bases and J by 5 bases, with 18 bases between the two germline ends. The length of the CDR3 is 16 residues. Germline V gene lookup returns CDR1 LNHDA and CDR2 SQIVND (reference sequence). CDR3 amino acids: CASSIPGDGLGDTQYF. DNA for the CDR3: TGTGCCAGTAGTATTCCGGGGGATGGACTTGGAGATACGCAGTATTTT.

The chain is built from TRBV7-9 and TRBJ2-6; TRBD1 matches at 11 bases. Germline loops: CDR1 SEHNR, CDR2 FQNEAQ (reference sequence). V gave up 5 bases and J gave up 1 base; unmatched junction bases: 7. The CDR3 has 18 residues. CDR3 in amino acids: CASSPGDRGRSGANVLTF. The CDR3 nucleotides are TGTGCCAGCAGCCCAGGGGACAGGGGGAGATCTGGGGCCAACGTCCTGACTTTC.

The genes are TRBV4-1 and TRBJ1-2, with TRBD1 identical over 7 bases. CDR3 size: 16 residues. Germline V CDR1 and CDR2: MGHRA, YSYEKL. Trimming took 1 base from V and 7 from J; bases not matched to a gene: 12. This CDR3 reads CASSQGWGQGVGGYTF. For the CDR3, the DNA is TGCGCCAGCAGCCAAGGCTGGGGGCAGGGGGTAGGTGGCTACACCTTC.

This clone turned up a few times. The V and J genes are TRBV7-2 and TRBJ1-5; D might be TRBD1 (5 bases). Germline V lookup: CDR1 SGHTA, CDR2 FQGNSA. The CDR3 runs to 16 residues. Deletions cut 1 base from V and 4 bases from J, with 14 bases between. This chain's CDR3 is CASSLVGGQGNQPQHF. CDR3 bases: TGTGCCAGCAGCTTAGTAGGTGGGCAGGGAAATCAGCCCCAGCATTTT.

This clone is a singleton in its sample. This chain uses TRBV4-2 with TRBJ2-3; 12 bases are shared with TRBD2. Germline CDR1 LGHNA, CDR2 YNFKEQ. V dropped 3 bases and J dropped 1; count of bases not matched to a gene: 8. The CDR3 has 18 amino acids. For the CDR3, the DNA is TGTGCCAGCAGCCAGGCTCTAGCGGGGGGGCTAGGCACAGATACGCAGTATTTT. Its translation is CASSQALAGGLGTDTQYF.

The chain couples TRBV15 to TRBJ1-4, with D possibly being TRBD1 (5 bases). Germline V lookup: CDR1 LNHNV, CDR2 YYDKDF (reference sequence). The V and J ends lost 5 bases and 0 bases respectively, with 10 bases between them. The CDR3 loop spans 15 amino acids. Here the CDR3 reads CATSAGAATNEKLFF. DNA for the CDR3: TGTGCCACCAGCGCTGGGGCAGCAACTAATGAAAAACTGTTTTTT.

The V and J genes are TRBV28 and TRBJ2-7, with 8 nucleotides matching TRBD2. Germline V gene lookup returns CDR1 MDHEN and CDR2 SYDVKM. The CDR3 contains 15 residues. Trimming took 5 bases from V and 3 from J; bases not matched to a gene: 9. The CDR3 region has the DNA TGTGCCAGCAGTCCACAGGTGGCGGGAGGCTACGAGCAGTACTTC. The encoded protein is CASSPQVAGGYEQYF.

The chain recombines TRBV5-1 with TRBJ2-5; a weak D match, TRBD2 (6 bases). Trimming pared 4 bases from V and 0 bases from J, leaving 16 bases between. Germline V gives CDR1 SGHRS, CDR2 YFSETQ. This CDR3 has 16 amino acids. CDR3 sequence: CASSRTSLAYQETQYF. CDR3 sequence (DNA): TGCGCCAGCAGCCGGACCTCCCTAGCGTACCAAGAGACCCAGTACTTC.